The 16 T cell receptor beta chains below come from one sample, sequenced in a study of cytomegalovirus exposure and HLA in healthy donors. Primers: 60 Vbeta forward and 13 Jbeta reverse. Profiling relied on immunoSEQ multiplex PCR, and the TCRdb table lists in-frame clones only, not all of them. Here the sample spans about 190,000 clones, 81% being singletons. What was sequenced was PBMCs. Source of these receptors: a man aged 35-49 years in good health and CMV-seropositive.

As for this clone: A read error may produce the germline difference seen at one junction end. J is TRBJ1-5 and V is TRBV5-8; D remains unclear. Germline loops: CDR1 SGHTS, CDR2 YDEGEE. The CDR3 is made up of 16 amino acids. The CDR3 is CAGSLGNSPSNQPQHF. The CDR3 DNA reads TGTGCCGGCAGCTTGGGTAACAGCCCAAGCAATCAGCCCCAGCATTTT.

V usage is TRBV4-1 and J usage is TRBJ2-2; 9 nucleotides line up with TRBD2. Germline trimming cut 0 bases from V and 7 bases from J; bases unmatched to any gene: 6. Germline CDR1 is MGHRA and CDR2 is YSYEKL. The CDR3 length is 16 residues. This chain's CDR3 is CASSQEASGTGGELFF. The CDR3 DNA reads as TGCGCCAGCAGCCAAGAAGCTAGCGGGACGGGCGGGGAGCTGTTTTTT.

The rearrangement uses TRBV6-5 and TRBJ2-7; no definite D call. Trimming stripped 2 bases from V and 7 bases from J, with 12 bases between. Germline V lookup: CDR1 MNHEY, CDR2 SVGAGI. This CDR3 comprises 13 residues. CDR3 in amino acids: CASSYPKTREQYF. DNA of the CDR3: TGTGCCAGCAGTTACCCTAAGACACGGGAGCAGTACTTC.

The chain combines TRBV28 with TRBJ2-5; the match to TRBD1 covers 10 bases. CDR3 length: 17 residues. The germline V gene has CDR1 MDHEN and CDR2 SYDVKM. Germline trimming cut 5 bases from V and 2 bases from J; bases unmatched to any gene: 11. CDR3 sequence: CASSKGQGTVLQETQYF. CDR3 sequence (DNA): TGTGCCAGCAGTAAGGGACAGGGGACCGTCTTACAAGAGACCCAGTACTTC. Complete variable domain (other parts from reference TRBV28 and TRBJ2-5): DVKVTQSSRYLVKRTGEKVFLECVQDMDHENMFWYRQDPGLGLRLIYFSYDVKMKEKGDIPEGYSVSREKKERFSLILESASTNQTSMYLCASSKGQGTVLQETQYFGPGTRLLVL.

In this sample, this clone turned up once. The identical CDR3 is also encoded by other nucleotide sequences in the sample. This chain uses TRBV6-1 with TRBJ1-1; no clear D gene. The germline V gene encodes CDR1 MNHNS and CDR2 SASEGT. V was clipped by 4 bases and J by 1 base, with 7 bases between them. This CDR3 is built from 13 residues. The CDR3 DNA reads as TGTGCCAGCAGTGTGACGGGGAACACTGAAGCTTTCTTT. Translating gives CASSVTGNTEAFF.

The chain recombines TRBV7-3 with TRBJ1-4; D may be TRBD1 (5 bases). V dropped 2 bases and J dropped 3 bases, with 13 bases sitting between them. The CDR3 consists of 16 residues. Per the germline V gene, CDR1 is SGHTA and CDR2 is FQGTGA. This CDR3 reads CASSLLSRQPNEKLFF. The CDR3 DNA reads as TGTGCCAGCAGCTTACTGTCTCGACAGCCTAATGAAAAACTGTTTTTT.

The chain links TRBV28 to TRBJ2-5, with 11 bases identical to TRBD1. The ends lost 6 bases at V and 5 bases at J; junction bases unmatched: 17. The CDR3 consists of 18 residues. The germline V gene has CDR1 MDHEN and CDR2 SYDVKM. DNA for the CDR3: TGTGCCAGCAGAAGTTACCCTAGGACAGGGGGCCTTGTGGAGACCCAGTACTTC. Translated, it gives CASRSYPRTGGLVETQYF.

The chain combines TRBV6-1 with TRBJ2-2; D gene unclear. Trimming left V 3 bases short and J 2 bases short, with 10 bases between. The CDR3 runs 15 residues. The germline CDR1 and CDR2 sequences are MNHNS and SASEGT. This CDR3 reads CASSEGESNTGELFF. The DNA for the CDR3 is TGTGCCAGCAGTGAGGGCGAGTCAAACACCGGGGAGCTGTTTTTT.

J is TRBJ2-3 and V is TRBV10-3, with 7 bases identical to TRBD2. The CDR3 has 14 amino acids. V lost 2 bases and J lost 7; bases outside the gene matches: 6. Germline CDR1 ENHRY, CDR2 SYGVKD. The CDR3: CAISEAGDLNTQYF. CDR3 coding DNA: TGTGCCATCAGTGAGGCGGGGGACCTTAATACGCAGTATTTT.

The chain uses TRBV7-3 and TRBJ2-7; D is unclear. Trimming cost V 0 bases and J 3 bases, with 12 bases left between them. Germline V gene lookup returns CDR1 SGHTA and CDR2 FQGTGA. CDR3 size: 15 residues. The CDR3 DNA follows: TGTGCCAGCAGCTTAACTAAAGCAGGTCACTACGAGCAGTACTTC. Amino acid sequence: CASSLTKAGHYEQYF.

The genes are TRBV15 and TRBJ1-2; 8 bases are a match to TRBD1. This CDR3 is built from 16 residues. Germline CDR1 LNHNV, CDR2 YYDKDF (reference sequence). Germline trimming cut 5 bases from V and 1 base from J; bases unmatched to any gene: 9. The CDR3 spells CATSSRTGTLNYGYTF. CDR3 in DNA: TGTGCCACCAGCTCTCGGACAGGGACCCTTAACTATGGCTACACCTTC.

The chain uses TRBV20-1 and TRBJ2-3; the D is unclear. From germline, CDR1 is DFQATT and CDR2 SNEGSKA (reference sequence). The CDR3 has 10 residues. Trimming removed 7 bases at V and 3 bases at J, with 5 bases between. This CDR3 reads CSVRTDTQYF. The CDR3 region has the DNA TGCAGTGTGCGGACAGATACGCAGTATTTT.

This sequence joins TRBV29-1 and TRBJ2-5, with 13 bases fitting TRBD2. V lost 6 bases and J lost 4; bases outside the gene matches: 5. Per germline, CDR1 SQVTM and CDR2 ANQGSEA. This CDR3 has 14 residues. CDR3 nucleotides: TGCAGCGTAACTAGCGGGGGGGCCCGAGAGACCCAGTACTTC. Translation gives CSVTSGGARETQYF.

This chain joins TRBV5-1 and TRBJ1-3, with 7 bases identical to TRBD1. Germline CDR1 reads SGHRS; CDR2 reads YFSETQ. The junction had 10 bases not matched to a gene; V was cut back by 4 bases and J by 0 bases. The CDR3 is 17 residues long. CDR3: CASSPGGTADSGNTIYF. The CDR3 DNA reads TGCGCCAGCAGCCCCGGCGGGACAGCCGACTCTGGAAACACCATATATTTT.

The rearrangement links TRBV7-9 to TRBJ1-1; possibly TRBD1 for D (6 bases). Trimming shortened V by 1 base and J by 1 base, and 16 bases separated the two germline ends. This CDR3 region has 17 residues. In germline, CDR1 is SEHNR, CDR2 FQNEAQ (reference sequence). This chain's CDR3 is CASSLGVWGQGNTEAFF. CDR3 nucleotides: TGTGCCAGCAGCTTAGGGGTGTGGGGGCAGGGGAACACTGAAGCTTTCTTT.

This clone was detected a few times. The rearrangement links TRBV6-1 to TRBJ2-1, with D uncertain. The CDR3 has 11 amino acids. Germline V gene sequence: CDR1 MNHNS, CDR2 SASEGT. V was clipped by 3 bases and J by 10 bases, with 7 bases between them. CDR3 DNA: TGTGCCAGCAGTGAGTCCTTCGAGCAGTTCTTC. Protein: CASSESFEQFF.